Listed below are T cell receptor beta chains from one sample, sequenced in a study of metastatic and nonmetastatic thyroid tumors. TCRdb used MiXCR to call clones anew from the PCR reads. This sample has under 45,000 clones, with under 40% found just once. Sequencing was done on a sample of tumor tissue. These receptors all stem from a female donor with papillary thyroid cancer or a benign thyroid nodule (not recorded which). Some clones in this sample may be carry-over from other donors' samples. Both conserved end residues are part of each CDR3. The D gene is left open where the match is weak. Some rows mark clone size as missing; the rest say once, few, many or name a class of expanded clone.

D,J,V,size,DNA,CDR3
TRBD1,TRBJ1-6,TRBV2,few,TGTGCCAGCAGGGGACAGTTGGATTCACCCCTCCACTTT,CASRGQLDSPLHF
-,TRBJ2-3,TRBV3-1,-,TGTGCCAGCAGTCTGACTACGACAAGCACAGATACGCAGTATTTT,CASSLTTTSTDTQYF
-,TRBJ2-2,TRBV30,-,TGTGCCTGGGGCCACACCGGGGAGCTGTTTTTT,CAWGHTGELFF
TRBD1,TRBJ2-1,TRBV6-1,-,TGTGCCAGCAGCTCCGGGACAGGGGAGTCGGATGAGCAGTTCTTC,CASSSGTGESDEQFF
TRBD2,TRBJ2-1,TRBV7-2,-,TGTGCCAGCAGCTTAGCGGGGACTAGCGGGGGTAATGAGCAGTTCTTC,CASSLAGTSGGNEQFF
-,TRBJ1-2,TRBV4-3,few,TGCGCCAGCAGTCCAAAGCCTTCTGGGTTTTTGGTTGGCTACACCTTC,CASSPKPSGFLVGYTF
-,TRBJ2-7,TRBV6-1,-,TGTGCCAGCAGTGAATATCTTCAGCGTTACGAGCAGTACTTC,CASSEYLQRYEQYF
-,TRBJ2-4,TRBV20-1,once,TGCAGTGCCCCTGGACAAACGTACATTCAGTACTTC,CSAPGQTYIQYF
TRBD2,TRBJ2-7,TRBV20-1,-,TGCAGTGCTAGAGATCTAGCTAGCGGGAGTTACGAGCAGTACTTC,CSARDLASGSYEQYF
-,TRBJ1-3,TRBV5-1,-,TGCGCCAGCAGCTTTACAGCCTCTGGAAACACCATATATTTT,CASSFTASGNTIYF
-,TRBJ1-1,TRBV6-2/TRBV6-3,-,TGTGCCAGCAGCGACAGCGCGAACACTGAAGCTTTCTTT,CASSDSANTEAFF
TRBD2,TRBJ2-3,TRBV20-1,once,TGCAGTGCTAGACTAGCGGCCACAGATACGCAGTATTTT,CSARLAATDTQYF
-,TRBJ2-3,TRBV18,-,TGTGCCAGCTCACCGGCTGCGGGCACAGATACGCAGTATTTT,CASSPAAGTDTQYF
-,TRBJ1-5,TRBV6-2/TRBV6-3,-,TGTGCCAGCAGTTATTATAGCAATCAGCCCCAGCATTTT,CASSYYSNQPQHF
-,TRBJ1-1,TRBV6-1,-,TGTGCCAGCAGCCCTGGGAGTCAGGGGAACGGTGAAGCTTTCTTT,CASSPGSQGNGEAFF